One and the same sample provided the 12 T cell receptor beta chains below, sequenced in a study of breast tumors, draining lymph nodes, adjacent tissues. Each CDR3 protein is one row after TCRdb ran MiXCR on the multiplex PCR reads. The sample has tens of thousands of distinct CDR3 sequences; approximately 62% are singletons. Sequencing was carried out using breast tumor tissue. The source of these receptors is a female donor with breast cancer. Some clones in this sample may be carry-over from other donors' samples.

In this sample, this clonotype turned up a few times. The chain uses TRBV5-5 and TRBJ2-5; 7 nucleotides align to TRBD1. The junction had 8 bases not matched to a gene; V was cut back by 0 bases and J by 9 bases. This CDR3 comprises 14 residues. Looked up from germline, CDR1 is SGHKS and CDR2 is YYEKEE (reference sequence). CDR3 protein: CASSLEAGGQPQYF. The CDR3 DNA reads TGTGCCAGCAGCTTGGAGGCAGGGGGTCAGCCCCAGTACTTC.

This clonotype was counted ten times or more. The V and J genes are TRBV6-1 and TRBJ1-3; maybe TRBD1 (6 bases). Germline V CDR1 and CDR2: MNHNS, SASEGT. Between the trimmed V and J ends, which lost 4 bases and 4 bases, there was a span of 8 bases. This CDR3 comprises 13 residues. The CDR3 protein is CASSAGQGNTIYF. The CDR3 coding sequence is TGTGCCAGCAGTGCCGGACAGGGAAACACCATATATTTT.

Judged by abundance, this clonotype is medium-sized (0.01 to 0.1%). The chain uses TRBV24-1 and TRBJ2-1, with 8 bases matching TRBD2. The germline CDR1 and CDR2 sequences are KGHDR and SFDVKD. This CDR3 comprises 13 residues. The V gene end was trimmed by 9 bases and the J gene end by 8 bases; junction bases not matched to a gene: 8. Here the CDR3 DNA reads TGTGCCACCCGGGGGGGCGGGGGGTATGAGCAGTTCTTC. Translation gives CATRGGGGYEQFF.

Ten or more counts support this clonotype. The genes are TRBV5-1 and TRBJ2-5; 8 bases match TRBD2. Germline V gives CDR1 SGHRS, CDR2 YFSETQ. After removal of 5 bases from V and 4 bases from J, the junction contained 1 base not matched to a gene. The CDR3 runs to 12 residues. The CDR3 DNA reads TGCGCCAGCAGTAGCGGGACAGAGACCCAGTACTTC. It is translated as CASSSGTETQYF.

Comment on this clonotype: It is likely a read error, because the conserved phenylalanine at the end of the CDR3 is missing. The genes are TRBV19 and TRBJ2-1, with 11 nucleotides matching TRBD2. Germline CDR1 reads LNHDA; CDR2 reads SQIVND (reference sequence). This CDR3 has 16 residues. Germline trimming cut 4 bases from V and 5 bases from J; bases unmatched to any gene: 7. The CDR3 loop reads CASSRGLADYHNEQFS. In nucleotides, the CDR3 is TGTGCCAGTAGTAGGGGACTAGCGGACTACCACAATGAGCAGTTCTCC.

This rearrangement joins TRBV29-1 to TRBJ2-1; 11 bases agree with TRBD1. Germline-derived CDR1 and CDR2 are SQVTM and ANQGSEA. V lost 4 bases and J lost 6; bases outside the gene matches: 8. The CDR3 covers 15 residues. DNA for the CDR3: TGCAGCGTTGGCCCTGGGGGGACAGGGGGCAATGAGCAGTTCTTC. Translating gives CSVGPGGTGGNEQFF.

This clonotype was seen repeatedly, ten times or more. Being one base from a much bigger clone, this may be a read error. The CDR3 bases are TGTGCCAGCAGTCACGGGGAGGCGGATACGCAGTATTTT. This codes for CASSHGEADTQYF. V gene TRBV12-3 or TRBV12-4 combines with J gene TRBJ2-3; D possibly corresponds to TRBD2 (6 bases). The V end lost 5 bases, the J end lost 6 bases, and 12 bases lay between the germline ends. CDR3 length equals 13 residues.

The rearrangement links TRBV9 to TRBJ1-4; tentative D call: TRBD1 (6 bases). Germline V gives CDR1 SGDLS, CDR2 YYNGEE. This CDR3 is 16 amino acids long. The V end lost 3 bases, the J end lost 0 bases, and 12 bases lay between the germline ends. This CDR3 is CASSEEGGATNEKLFF. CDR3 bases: TGTGCCAGCAGCGAGGAGGGGGGAGCAACTAATGAAAAACTGTTTTTT.

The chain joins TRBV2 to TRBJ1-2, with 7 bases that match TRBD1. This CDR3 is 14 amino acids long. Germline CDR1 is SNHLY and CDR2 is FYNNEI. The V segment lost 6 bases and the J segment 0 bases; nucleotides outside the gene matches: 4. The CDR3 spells CASSRQGANYGYTF. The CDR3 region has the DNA TGTGCCAGCAGCCGACAGGGCGCTAACTATGGCTACACCTTC.

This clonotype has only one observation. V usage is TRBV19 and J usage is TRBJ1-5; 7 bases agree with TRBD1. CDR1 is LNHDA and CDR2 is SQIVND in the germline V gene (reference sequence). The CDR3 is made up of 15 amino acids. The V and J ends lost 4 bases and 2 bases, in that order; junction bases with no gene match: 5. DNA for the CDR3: TGTGCCAGTAGTAGAGCAGGGACAGGCAATCAGCCCCAGCATTTT. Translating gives CASSRAGTGNQPQHF.

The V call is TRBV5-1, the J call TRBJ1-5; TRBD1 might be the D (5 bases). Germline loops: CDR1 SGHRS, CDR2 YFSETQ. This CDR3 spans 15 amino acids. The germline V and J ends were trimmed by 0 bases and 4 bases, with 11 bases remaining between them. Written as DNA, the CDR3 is TGCGCCAGCAGCTTGGGGCAGGGTGAGAATCAGCCCCAGCATTTT. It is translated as CASSLGQGENQPQHF.

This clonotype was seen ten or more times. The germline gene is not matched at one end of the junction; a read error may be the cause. CDR3 sequence reads: CASSAIQALSDGSTF. The CDR3 nucleotides read TGTGCCAGCAGCGCCATACAGGCTCTTTCAGATGGCTCCACCTTC. This chain joins TRBV9 and TRBJ1-2; possibly TRBD1 for D (5 bases). Germline CDR1 SGDLS, CDR2 YYNGEE. The CDR3 runs 15 residues.